Listed below are T cell receptor beta chains from one sample, sequenced in a study of regulatory T cells in long-lasting Graves disease. TCRdb re-called the multiplex PCR reads with MiXCR, one entry per CDR3 protein. The sample lists roughly 470,000 distinct CDR3 sequences, around 20% occurring once. Sample: peripheral blood mononuclear cells (PBMCs), taken when the disease was refractory, from a patient treated with antithyroid drugs. The receptor set was obtained from a female donor with Graves disease. The CDR3 runs from the conserved cysteine through the conserved F or W. The order of the fields is J gene, clone size, D gene, V gene, CDR3 protein, CDR3 DNA. The D gene is left open where the match is weak. Clone sizes are given selectively: once, few, many, or a class where the clone is expanded.

J: TRBJ2-6
size: .
D: .
V: TRBV27
CDR3: CASSSLWSGANVLTF
DNA: TGTGCCAGCAGTTCCCTTTGGTCTGGGGCCAACGTCCTGACTTTC

J: TRBJ2-2
size: .
D: .
V: TRBV20-1
CDR3: CSARPGTVWSNTGELFF
DNA: TGCAGTGCTAGACCGGGGACCGTATGGTCTAACACCGGGGAGCTGTTTTTT

J: TRBJ2-7
size: many
D: .
V: TRBV11-2
CDR3: CASSPAPSSPEQYF
DNA: TGTGCCAGCAGCCCCGCGCCTAGCAGTCCCGAGCAGTACTTC

J: TRBJ2-7
size: many
D: .
V: TRBV28
CDR3: CASSETGTYEQYF
DNA: TGTGCCAGCAGTGAGACAGGCACCTACGAGCAGTACTTC

J: TRBJ1-2
size: many
D: TRBD1
V: TRBV27
CDR3: CASRRTGYGYTF
DNA: TGTGCCAGCAGGAGGACAGGCTATGGCTACACCTTC

J: TRBJ2-2
size: .
D: TRBD1
V: TRBV5-1
CDR3: CATGTARNTGELFF
DNA: TGCGCCACCGGGACAGCCAGGAACACCGGGGAGCTGTTTTTT

J: TRBJ2-2
size: many
D: .
V: TRBV12-3/TRBV12-4
CDR3: CASSPGEAGSNTGELFF
DNA: TGTGCCAGCAGTCCCGGTGAGGCCGGATCGAACACCGGGGAGCTGTTTTTT

J: TRBJ2-7
size: .
D: TRBD2
V: TRBV6-1
CDR3: CASSGGTSGLWDEQYF
DNA: TGTGCCAGCAGTGGCGGGACTAGCGGTCTGTGGGACGAGCAGTACTTC

J: TRBJ1-3
size: .
D: .
V: TRBV18
CDR3: CASSPLDSSPSGNTIYF
DNA: TGTGCCAGCTCACCGCTGGACAGCTCTCCCTCTGGAAACACCATATATTTT

J: TRBJ2-7
size: many
D: .
V: TRBV6-2/TRBV6-3
CDR3: CASSYRRYSYEQYF
DNA: TGTGCCAGCAGTTATAGGAGATACTCCTACGAGCAGTACTTC

J: TRBJ1-2
size: .
D: TRBD1
V: TRBV6-1
CDR3: CASSGRGTGLSYGYTF
DNA: TGTGCCAGCAGTGGTAGGGGGACAGGTCTTTCGTATGGCTACACCTTC

J: TRBJ1-4
size: .
D: TRBD1
V: TRBV30
CDR3: CAWSGGQGGVNEKLFF
DNA: TGTGCCTGGAGTGGGGGACAGGGGGGAGTTAATGAAAAACTGTTTTTT

J: TRBJ2-5
size: many
D: .
V: TRBV3-1
CDR3: CASSQGPPGRGETQYF
DNA: TGTGCCAGCAGCCAAGGACCCCCCGGCAGGGGAGAGACCCAGTACTTC

J: TRBJ1-2
size: many
D: .
V: TRBV29-1
CDR3: CSVEGDTRGGANYGYTF
DNA: TGCAGCGTTGAAGGCGACACCCGCGGAGGAGCTAACTATGGCTACACCTTC

J: TRBJ2-1
size: few
D: .
V: TRBV27
CDR3: CASMEVPYNEQFF
DNA: TGTGCCAGCATGGAAGTCCCCTACAATGAGCAGTTCTTC

J: TRBJ2-7
size: .
D: TRBD2
V: TRBV20-1
CDR3: CSARVVSGGSEQYF
DNA: TGCAGTGCTAGAGTGGTTAGCGGGGGTAGCGAGCAGTACTTC

J: TRBJ2-7
size: few
D: .
V: TRBV7-9
CDR3: CASSPVYFYEQYF
DNA: TGTGCCAGCAGTCCAGTCTATTTCTACGAGCAGTACTTC

J: TRBJ1-3
size: .
D: .
V: TRBV7-9
CDR3: CASSRSEWNTIYF
DNA: TGTGCCAGCAGCCGTTCGGAGTGGAACACCATATATTTT

J: TRBJ1-4
size: many
D: .
V: TRBV6-1
CDR3: CASSEARRGRGEKLFF
DNA: TGTGCCAGCAGTGAAGCAAGGCGGGGGCGAGGTGAAAAACTGTTTTTT

J: TRBJ1-3
size: few
D: .
V: TRBV30
CDR3: CAWSAGATGNTIYF
DNA: TGTGCCTGGAGTGCGGGGGCGACTGGAAACACCATATATTTT

J: TRBJ2-5
size: .
D: .
V: TRBV7-6
CDR3: CASSLVIGQETQYF
DNA: TGTGCCAGCAGCTTAGTAATCGGTCAAGAGACCCAGTACTTC

J: TRBJ2-7
size: many
D: .
V: TRBV6-5
CDR3: CASSYGMLEQYF
DNA: TGTGCCAGCAGTTACGGGATGCTCGAGCAGTACTTC

J: TRBJ2-1
size: .
D: .
V: TRBV5-1
CDR3: CASSLVLGQANEQFF
DNA: TGCGCCAGCAGCTTGGTTTTGGGACAAGCAAATGAGCAGTTCTTC

J: TRBJ2-5
size: many
D: TRBD1
V: TRBV12-3/TRBV12-4
CDR3: CASSPGNRGLRETQYF
DNA: TGTGCCAGCAGTCCTGGGAACAGGGGATTGCGAGAGACCCAGTACTTC

J: TRBJ2-5
size: .
D: .
V: TRBV18
CDR3: CASSPTYQETQYF
DNA: TGTGCCAGCTCACCTACGTACCAAGAGACCCAGTACTTC

J: TRBJ2-7
size: many
D: .
V: TRBV10-1
CDR3: CASTPWGGLPYEQYF
DNA: TGCGCCAGCACGCCTTGGGGAGGTCTGCCCTACGAGCAGTACTTC

J: TRBJ2-5
size: .
D: TRBD2
V: TRBV7-2
CDR3: CASSLARSGRALEETQYF
DNA: TGTGCCAGCAGCTTAGCGAGGAGCGGGAGGGCCCTGGAGGAGACCCAGTACTTC

J: TRBJ1-1
size: many
D: .
V: TRBV7-8
CDR3: CASSSQGNIILNTEAFF
DNA: TGTGCCAGCAGCTCCCAGGGGAACATCATCCTGAACACTGAAGCTTTCTTT

J: TRBJ1-1
size: many
D: .
V: TRBV12-3/TRBV12-4
CDR3: CASSIPQGSEAFF
DNA: TGTGCCAGCAGTATTCCCCAGGGGTCTGAAGCTTTCTTT

J: TRBJ1-5
size: .
D: .
V: TRBV19
CDR3: CASSIEVGYQPQHF
DNA: TGTGCCAGTAGTATAGAGGTGGGGTATCAGCCCCAGCATTTT

J: TRBJ1-4
size: many
D: TRBD1
V: TRBV10-2
CDR3: CASGTGVTNEKLFF
DNA: TGCGCCAGTGGGACAGGGGTTACTAATGAAAAACTGTTTTTT

J: TRBJ1-2
size: many
D: .
V: TRBV6-1
CDR3: CASSSRPGSYGYTF
DNA: TGTGCCAGCAGTAGCAGACCAGGATCCTATGGCTACACCTTC

J: TRBJ1-1
size: .
D: .
V: TRBV27
CDR3: CASSFSSGAEALF
DNA: TGTGCCAGCAGTTTCAGTTCAGGGGCTGAAGCTCTCTTT

J: TRBJ1-2
size: .
D: TRBD1
V: TRBV5-4
CDR3: CASSSTTGRGHGYTF
DNA: TGTGCCAGCAGCTCCACGACAGGGCGCGGGCATGGCTACACCTTC

J: TRBJ2-2
size: few
D: TRBD2
V: TRBV12-3/TRBV12-4
CDR3: CASSPPPGGLTGELFF
DNA: TGTGCCAGCAGTCCGCCGCCGGGAGGGCTCACCGGGGAGCTGTTTTTT

J: TRBJ2-5
size: many
D: TRBD1
V: TRBV2
CDR3: CASSEARTGGFETQYF
DNA: TGTGCCAGCAGTGAAGCCAGGACAGGGGGCTTTGAGACCCAGTACTTC

J: TRBJ1-2
size: many
D: .
V: TRBV28
CDR3: CASSSPNYGYTF
DNA: TGTGCCAGCTCTTCGCCCAACTATGGCTACACCTTC

J: TRBJ2-5
size: few
D: .
V: TRBV29-1
CDR3: CSVEDGRSLPAQYF
DNA: TGCAGCGTTGAAGATGGGCGGAGTCTGCCGGCCCAGTACTTC

J: TRBJ2-5
size: .
D: TRBD1
V: TRBV5-1
CDR3: CASRSGTGGMETQYF
DNA: TGCGCCAGCAGGAGCGGGACAGGGGGGATGGAGACCCAGTACTTC

J: TRBJ2-5
size: .
D: TRBD1
V: TRBV7-6
CDR3: CTSSPYLDREYQETQYF
DNA: TGTACCAGCAGCCCCTACCTGGACAGGGAATACCAAGAGACCCAGTACTTC

J: TRBJ1-1
size: many
D: .
V: TRBV14
CDR3: CASSPGRHLNTEAFF
DNA: TGTGCCAGCAGCCCCGGAAGACACCTCAACACTGAAGCTTTCTTT

J: TRBJ1-1
size: .
D: .
V: TRBV5-1
CDR3: CASSLARWGPTEAFF
DNA: TGCGCCAGCAGCTTGGCCCGGTGGGGGCCCACTGAAGCTTTCTTT

J: TRBJ1-1
size: many
D: .
V: TRBV7-9
CDR3: CASSLDVLGHHYTEAFF
DNA: TGTGCCAGCAGTTTAGATGTTCTTGGGCACCATTACACTGAAGCTTTCTTT

J: TRBJ2-2
size: few
D: .
V: TRBV20-1
CDR3: CSAILVDSTGELFF
DNA: TGCAGTGCTATACTTGTAGATTCCACCGGGGAGCTGTTTTTT

J: TRBJ2-2
size: many
D: .
V: TRBV30
CDR3: CAWNRPGELFF
DNA: TGTGCCTGGAACCGGCCCGGGGAGCTGTTTTTT

J: TRBJ1-4
size: .
D: .
V: TRBV7-2
CDR3: CASSPLGGRGKLFF
DNA: TGTGCCAGCAGCCCGCTCGGGGGACGGGGAAAACTGTTTTTT

J: TRBJ2-2
size: .
D: TRBD2
V: TRBV10-3
CDR3: CAIRGGSGELFF
DNA: TGTGCCATCCGGGGGGGGTCCGGGGAGCTGTTTTTT

J: TRBJ1-5
size: .
D: .
V: TRBV20-1
CDR3: CSALRDNSNQPQHF
DNA: TGCAGTGCTCTCCGGGACAACAGCAATCAGCCCCAGCATTTT

J: TRBJ2-5
size: many
D: TRBD1
V: TRBV5-5
CDR3: CASSTADRGPWETQYF
DNA: TGTGCCAGCAGCACAGCTGACAGGGGCCCATGGGAGACCCAGTACTTC

J: TRBJ1-6
size: many
D: .
V: TRBV12-3/TRBV12-4
CDR3: CASTRGTSGSPLHF
DNA: TGTGCCAGCACCCGGGGGACTTCGGGTTCACCCCTCCACTTT

J: TRBJ2-5
size: .
D: TRBD2
V: TRBV25-1
CDR3: CASSEHILAVQETQYF
DNA: TGTGCCAGCAGTGAACATATTCTAGCGGTTCAAGAGACCCAGTACTTC

J: TRBJ2-7
size: .
D: .
V: TRBV5-4
CDR3: CASSYAGTQYEQYF
DNA: TGTGCCAGCAGCTATGCCGGGACACAGTACGAGCAGTACTTC

J: TRBJ2-5
size: .
D: TRBD2
V: TRBV7-9
CDR3: CASSLKPLSGTQETQYF
DNA: TGTGCCAGCAGCTTGAAGCCCCTTAGCGGGACACAAGAGACCCAGTACTTC

J: TRBJ2-5
size: few
D: TRBD2
V: TRBV5-1
CDR3: CASSLGGLAEETQYF
DNA: TGCGCCAGCAGCTTGGGGGGCCTAGCGGAAGAGACCCAGTACTTC

J: TRBJ1-2
size: many
D: TRBD1
V: TRBV11-2
CDR3: CASSPGQGTYGYTF
DNA: TGTGCCAGCAGCCCTGGACAGGGCACCTATGGCTACACCTTC